Below are 30 T cell receptor beta chains sequenced from a single sample in a study of control samples from healthy donors and cancer patients. The assay was immunoSEQ multiplex PCR, and TCRdb's table has in-frame clones only and misses some. The sample consists of over 110,000 clones, roughly 92% of them appearing once. The sample was blood. The receptors derive from a man between 25 and 39 years old in good health.

V usage is TRBV19 and J usage is TRBJ2-7, with D maybe TRBD2 (5 bases). Trimming shortened V by 3 bases and J by 5 bases, and 14 bases separated the two germline ends. Per the germline V gene, CDR1 is LNHDA and CDR2 is SQIVND (reference sequence). This CDR3 region has 14 residues. The CDR3 protein is CASSISLANDEQYF. The CDR3 DNA sequence: TGTGCCAGTAGTATCAGCCTAGCAAACGACGAGCAGTACTTC.

J is TRBJ1-2 and V is TRBV7-2, with D perhaps TRBD1 (5 bases). The CDR3 covers 14 residues. Germline V lookup: CDR1 SGHTA, CDR2 FQGNSA. Deletions cut 7 bases from V and 3 bases from J, with 15 bases between. The CDR3 DNA sequence: TGTGCCAGCACCGTTGCTGGGGGGTACTATGGCTACACCTTC. Its translation is CASTVAGGYYGYTF.

V and J are TRBV21-1 and TRBJ2-1; the table calls TRBD2, which could not be checked here. TRBV21-1 represents a pseudogene. The CDR3 loop spans 18 amino acids. CDR3 residues: CAQNRGPLLAGGDNEQFF. CDR3 sequence (DNA): TGTGCCCAAAACAGGGGGCCATTACTAGCGGGAGGGGACAATGAGCAGTTCTTC.

This clone has just a few counts. This chain joins TRBV6-2 or TRBV6-3 and TRBJ2-3; D uncertain. Trimming cost V 0 bases and J 6 bases, with 10 bases left between them. CDR3 size: 14 residues. CDR1 is MNHEY, CDR2 SVGEGT, per germline. The CDR3 DNA sequence: TGTGCCAGCAGTTACTCAGGAGTACGCGATACGCAGTATTTT. Translated: CASSYSGVRDTQYF.

This CDR3 reads CASSSGGSSYEQYF. Here the CDR3 DNA reads TGTGCCAGCAGCTCTGGGGGGAGCTCCTACGAGCAGTACTTC. The chain is built from TRBV7-9 and TRBJ2-7; a possible D gene is TRBD2 (6 bases). This CDR3 comprises 14 residues. Germline assignment: CDR1 SEHNR and CDR2 FQNEAQ (reference sequence). The V gene lost 4 bases and the J gene lost 0 bases, with 10 bases spanning the gap.

The gene calls are TRBV6-1 and TRBJ2-7, with 7 bases fitting TRBD1. From germline, CDR1 is MNHNS and CDR2 SASEGT. The CDR3 is 13 residues long. After removal of 1 base from V and 8 bases from J, the junction contained 5 bases not matched to a gene. DNA for the CDR3: TGTGCCAGCAGTGAAGGCGAGGACAGGAAGCAGTACTTC. Its protein is CASSEGEDRKQYF.

The chain has TRBV7-9 and TRBJ1-6, with TRBD1 identical over 9 bases. V shed 2 bases and J 7 bases; nucleotides not matched to a gene: 6. This CDR3 has 16 amino acids. The V gene's germline CDR1 is SEHNR and CDR2 FQNEAQ (reference sequence). CDR3 in DNA: TGTGCCAGCAGCTTAAGACAGGGGGTCCTAAATTCACCCCTCCACTTT. This gives the protein CASSLRQGVLNSPLHF.

The chain employs TRBV28 and TRBJ1-6; tentatively, D is TRBD1 (6 bases). The CDR3 is 16 amino acids. V was pared by 0 bases and J by 7 bases, with 13 bases between. The germline V gene encodes CDR1 MDHEN and CDR2 SYDVKM. Written as DNA, the CDR3 is TGTGCCAGCAGTTTATGGGGCAGGGGTCGCAATTCACCCCTCCACTTT. It translates to CASSLWGRGRNSPLHF.

The V call is TRBV3-1 (or the pseudogene TRBV3-2), the J call TRBJ1-2; D is ambiguous. V lost 0 bases, J lost 7 bases, and 12 bases lay in between. The V gene's germline CDR1 is LGHDT and CDR2 YNNKEL (reference sequence). CDR3 length: 14 residues. The CDR3 region is CASSQESGSAGYTF. CDR3 coding DNA: TGTGCCAGCAGCCAAGAATCCGGGAGCGCTGGCTACACCTTC.

V gene TRBV3-1 (or the pseudogene TRBV3-2) combines with J gene TRBJ2-7; 10 positions agree with TRBD1. CDR3 size: 15 residues. Germline lookup yields CDR1 LGHDT and CDR2 YNNKEL (reference sequence). V lost 4 bases and J lost 4; bases outside the gene matches: 7. The chain's CDR3 is CASSLKGTGAYEQYF. The CDR3 nucleotides read TGTGCCAGCAGCCTTAAAGGGACAGGGGCATACGAGCAGTACTTC.

This clone was counted once. The chain recombines TRBV4-1 with TRBJ2-7; 7 bases agree with TRBD2. V shed 2 bases, J shed 5 bases, and the junction held 9 bases outside the gene matches. Looked up from germline, CDR1 is MGHRA and CDR2 is YSYEKL. CDR3 length equals 15 residues. The CDR3 bases are TGCGCCAGCAGCCAAATTCTAGCGGCGAGAGACGAGCAGTACTTC. It yields the protein CASSQILAARDEQYF.

The rearrangement joins TRBV4-3 to TRBJ2-1; 13 nucleotides match TRBD2. V dropped 0 bases and J dropped 6; count of bases not matched to a gene: 8. The germline V gene encodes CDR1 LGHNA and CDR2 YSLEER. This CDR3 has 18 amino acids. CDR3 in DNA: TGCGCCAGCAGCCAAGAGGGACTAGCGGGACTCTACGGCAATGAGCAGTTCTTC. Encoded protein: CASSQEGLAGLYGNEQFF.

The J gene is TRBJ2-3, the V gene TRBV15; tentative D call: TRBD1 (5 bases). Germline V gene sequence: CDR1 LNHNV, CDR2 YYDKDF (reference sequence). V lost 1 base and J 0 bases, leaving 8 bases between the germline ends. The CDR3 loop spans 15 amino acids. This CDR3 is CATSRGGGSTDTQYF. CDR3 in DNA: TGTGCCACCAGCAGAGGGGGCGGAAGCACAGATACGCAGTATTTT.

V and J are TRBV29-1 and TRBJ2-3; TRBD2 matches 9 bases. The V and J ends lost 6 bases and 6 bases, in that order; junction bases with no gene match: 13. The length of the CDR3 is 15 residues. Germline V gives CDR1 SQVTM, CDR2 ANQGSEA. CDR3 sequence reads: CSVLGLASRRDTQYF. The DNA of the CDR3 is TGCAGCGTACTGGGACTAGCCTCGCGGCGGGATACGCAGTATTTT.

This clone was counted a single time. The chain has TRBV5-1 and TRBJ2-2; D is perhaps TRBD2 (5 bases). Trimming removed 5 bases from V and 6 bases from J, with 8 bases in between. The CDR3 has 12 residues. CDR1 SGHRS and CDR2 YFSETQ come from the germline V gene. Here the CDR3 DNA reads TGCGCCAGCAGTAGTAGCGCCGGGGAGCTGTTTTTT. Its translation is CASSSSAGELFF.

V is TRBV28 and J is TRBJ2-5; a possible D gene is TRBD1 (6 bases). The CDR3 sequence is 12 residues long. The V end lost 6 bases, the J end lost 4 bases, and 9 bases lay between the germline ends. Germline loops: CDR1 MDHEN, CDR2 SYDVKM. Here the CDR3 reads CASSYRVETQYF. CDR3 DNA: TGTGCCAGCAGCTACAGGGTAGAGACCCAGTACTTC.

This clone was seen a single time. The gene calls are TRBV30 and TRBJ2-7, with D possibly being TRBD1 (6 bases). This CDR3 contains 14 residues. Looked up from germline, CDR1 is GTSNPN and CDR2 is SVGIG (reference sequence). V dropped 2 bases and J dropped 1 base, with 12 bases sitting between them. The CDR3 protein is CAWSRQVLSYEQYF. Here the CDR3 DNA reads TGTGCCTGGAGTCGACAGGTCCTATCCTACGAGCAGTACTTC.

The V gene is TRBV20-1, the J gene TRBJ2-7; 7 bases match TRBD1. Germline trimming cut 2 bases from V and 7 bases from J; bases unmatched to any gene: 2. The CDR3 has 11 residues. The germline CDR1 and CDR2 sequences are DFQATT and SNEGSKA (reference sequence). The CDR3 spells CSARKGAEQYF. In DNA form, the CDR3 reads TGCAGTGCTAGAAAGGGGGCGGAGCAGTACTTC.

The chain has TRBV20-1 and TRBJ2-7; D remains unclear. Trimming cost V 7 bases and J 2 bases, with 6 bases left between them. The CDR3 runs 10 residues. The V gene's germline CDR1 is DFQATT and CDR2 SNEGSKA (reference sequence). The CDR3 DNA reads TGCAGTGGTTTGGCCTACGAGCAGTACTTC. Protein: CSGLAYEQYF.

This sequence joins TRBV4-2 and TRBJ2-6, with a possible D match to TRBD2 (6 bases). The CDR3 length is 16 residues. Germline V lookup: CDR1 LGHNA, CDR2 YNFKEQ. V shed 4 bases and J shed 2 bases, with 12 bases lying between them. In DNA, the CDR3 is TGTGCCAGCAGCCGCAATAGCGGAGCTGGGGCCAACGTCCTGACTTTC. It yields the protein CASSRNSGAGANVLTF.

The rearrangement links TRBV5-6 to TRBJ1-1, with a tentative D call TRBD1 (6 bases). This CDR3 has 14 amino acids. Trimming shortened V by 2 bases and J by 5 bases, and 13 bases separated the two germline ends. The germline V gene has CDR1 SGHDT and CDR2 YYEEEE. CDR3 in amino acids: CASSFLQGRTEAFF. The DNA for the CDR3 is TGTGCCAGCAGCTTTCTACAGGGTCGTACTGAAGCTTTCTTT.

V gene TRBV24-1 combines with J gene TRBJ1-5, with D possibly TRBD1 on 5 matching bases. Trimming removed 9 bases at V and 0 bases at J, with 14 bases between. CDR1 is KGHDR and CDR2 is SFDVKD in the germline V gene. The length of the CDR3 is 15 residues. The CDR3 protein is CATGGGVFSNQPQHF. In DNA form, the CDR3 reads TGTGCCACCGGTGGAGGGGTGTTTAGCAATCAGCCCCAGCATTTT.

This chain joins TRBV28 and TRBJ2-7; 9 bases agree with TRBD1. Germline V CDR1 and CDR2: MDHEN, SYDVKM. This CDR3 is 15 amino acids long. V shed 5 bases and J 3 bases; nucleotides not matched to a gene: 8. Here the CDR3 DNA reads TGTGCCAGCAGTCGACACCCGGGACAGGGCTACGAGCAGTACTTC. This codes for CASSRHPGQGYEQYF. The variable domain in full, completed from reference TRBV28 and TRBJ2-7, reads DVKVTQSSRYLVKRTGEKVFLECVQDMDHENMFWYRQDPGLGLRLIYFSYDVKMKEKGDIPEGYSVSREKKERFSLILESASTNQTSMYLCASSRHPGQGYEQYFGPGTRLTVT.

The CDR3: CASSAHHGQGYEQYF. The CDR3 DNA is TGTGCCAGCAGCGCTCACCACGGACAGGGATACGAGCAGTACTTC. V gene TRBV28 combines with J gene TRBJ2-7; 8 bases agree with TRBD1. Germline V CDR1 and CDR2: MDHEN, SYDVKM. The CDR3 totals 15 residues. V lost 6 bases and J lost 4; bases outside the gene matches: 11.

V usage is TRBV28 and J usage is TRBJ1-4; D unclear. The germline gives CDR1 MDHEN, CDR2 SYDVKM. The CDR3 runs 13 residues. Trimming took off 8 bases at V and 7 bases at J, with 14 bases between the two ends. The CDR3 bases are TGTGCCAGCTACAGTTTTCCCAGTGAAAAACTGTTTTTT. Amino acids: CASYSFPSEKLFF.

This CDR3 is CASSLYSGGSYEQYF. The CDR3 DNA reads TGCGCCAGCAGCTTGTACAGCGGAGGCTCCTACGAGCAGTACTTC. The rearrangement links TRBV5-1 to TRBJ2-7; weak D call: TRBD2 (5 bases). The CDR3 is made up of 15 amino acids. Germline-derived CDR1 and CDR2 are SGHRS and YFSETQ. The V end lost 1 base, the J end lost 0 bases, and 11 bases lay between the germline ends. The variable domain in full, completed from reference TRBV5-1 and TRBJ2-7, reads KAGVTQTPRYLIKTRGQQVTLSCSPISGHRSVSWYQQTPGQGLQFLFEYFSETQRNKGNFPGRFSGRQFSNSRSEMNVSTLELGDSALYLCASSLYSGGSYEQYFGPGTRLTVT.

The V gene is TRBV6-5, the J gene TRBJ1-1, with D possibly being TRBD1 (6 bases). Per the germline V gene, CDR1 is MNHEY and CDR2 is SVGAGI. The CDR3 is 12 residues long. Trimming pared 5 bases from V and 11 bases from J, leaving 15 bases between. The CDR3 nucleotides are TGTGCCAGCAGTCTGGGAAACAGGGTCGCTTTCTTT. This encodes CASSLGNRVAFF.

This chain uses TRBV5-6 with TRBJ2-1; a weak D match, TRBD1 (6 bases). The length of the CDR3 is 15 residues. The germline CDR1 and CDR2 sequences are SGHDT and YYEEEE. V was pared by 5 bases and J by 3 bases, with 15 bases between. The CDR3 reads CASRPPDRGYNEQFF. Written as DNA, the CDR3 is TGTGCCAGCAGGCCCCCGGACAGAGGCTACAATGAGCAGTTCTTC. The complete variable domain, with remaining parts taken from reference TRBV5-6 and TRBJ2-1, reads DAGVTQSPTHLIKTRGQQVTLRCSPKSGHDTVSWYQQALGQGPQFIFQYYEEEERQRGNFPDRFSGHQFPNYSSELNVNALLLGDSALYLCASRPPDRGYNEQFFGPGTRLTVL.

This clone was observed once. The same CDR3 also results from other DNA sequences found in this sample. The chain is built from TRBV19 and TRBJ1-5; 9 nucleotides line up with TRBD1. Germline CDR1 LNHDA, CDR2 SQIVND (reference sequence). V trimming: 6 bases; J trimming: 7 bases; junction bases outside the gene matches: 10. There are 15 residues in the CDR3. The CDR3 DNA sequence: TGTGCCAGTAGCGGACAGGGGATGGTCGTCCAGCCCCAGCATTTT. Protein: CASSGQGMVVQPQHF.

The J gene is TRBJ1-2, the V gene TRBV5-8; D unclear. This CDR3 is built from 14 residues. V was pared by 0 bases and J by 4 bases, with 10 bases between. Germline loops: CDR1 SGHTS, CDR2 YDEGEE. CDR3: CASSLVREPYGYTF. CDR3 in DNA: TGTGCCAGCAGCTTGGTGCGGGAGCCCTATGGCTACACCTTC. Full variable domain (outside the CDR3, taken from reference TRBV5-8 and TRBJ1-2): EAGVTQSPTHLIKTRGQQATLRCSPISGHTSVYWYQQALGLGLQFLLWYDEGEERNRGNFPPRFSGRQFPNYSSELNVNALELEDSALYLCASSLVREPYGYTFGSGTRLTVV.